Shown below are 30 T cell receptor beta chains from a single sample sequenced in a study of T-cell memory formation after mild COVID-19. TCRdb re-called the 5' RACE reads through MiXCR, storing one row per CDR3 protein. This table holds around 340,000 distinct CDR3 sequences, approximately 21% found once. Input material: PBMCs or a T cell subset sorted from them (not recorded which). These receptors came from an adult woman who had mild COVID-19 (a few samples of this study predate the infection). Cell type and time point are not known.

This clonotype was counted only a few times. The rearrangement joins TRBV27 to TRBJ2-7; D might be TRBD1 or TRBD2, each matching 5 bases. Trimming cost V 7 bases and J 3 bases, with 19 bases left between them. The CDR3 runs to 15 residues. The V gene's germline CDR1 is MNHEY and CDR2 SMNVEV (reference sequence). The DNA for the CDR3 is TGTGCCAGCAAAAGAGCAGGGAGAGTCCGCTACGAGCAGTACTTC. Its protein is CASKRAGRVRYEQYF.

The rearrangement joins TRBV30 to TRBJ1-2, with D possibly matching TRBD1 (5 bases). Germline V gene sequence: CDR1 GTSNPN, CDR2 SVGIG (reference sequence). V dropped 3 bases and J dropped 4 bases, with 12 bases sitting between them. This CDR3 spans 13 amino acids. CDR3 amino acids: CAWRGTNFYGYTF. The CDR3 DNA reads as TGTGCCTGGAGGGGGACGAATTTCTATGGCTACACCTTC.

CDR3 in amino acids: CATSVRRGGLIYEQFF. The CDR3 region has the DNA TGTGCCACCAGTGTGCGACGGGGGGGCCTTATATATGAGCAGTTCTTC. This chain uses TRBV24-1 with TRBJ2-1; 8 nucleotides align to TRBD2. The V gene end was trimmed by 5 bases and the J gene end by 8 bases; junction bases not matched to a gene: 13. Germline loops: CDR1 KGHDR, CDR2 SFDVKD. This CDR3 has 16 amino acids.

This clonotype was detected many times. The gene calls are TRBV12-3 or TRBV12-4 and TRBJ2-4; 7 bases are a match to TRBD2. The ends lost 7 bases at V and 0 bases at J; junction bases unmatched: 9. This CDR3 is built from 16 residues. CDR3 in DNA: TGTGCCAGCACCCAGGGAGGGATTCTAGCCAAAAACATTCAGTACTTC. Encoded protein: CASTQGGILAKNIQYF.

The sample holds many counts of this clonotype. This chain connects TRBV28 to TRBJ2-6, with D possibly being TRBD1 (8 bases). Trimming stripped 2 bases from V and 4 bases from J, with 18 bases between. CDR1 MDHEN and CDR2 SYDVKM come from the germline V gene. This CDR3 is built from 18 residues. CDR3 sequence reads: CASSLGTGGEIGANVLTF. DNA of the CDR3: TGTGCCAGCAGTTTAGGCACAGGGGGGGAGATCGGGGCCAACGTCCTGACTTTC.

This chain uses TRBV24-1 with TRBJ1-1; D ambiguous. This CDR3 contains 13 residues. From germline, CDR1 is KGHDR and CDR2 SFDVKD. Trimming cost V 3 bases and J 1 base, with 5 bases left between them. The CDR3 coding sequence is TGTGCCACCAGTGATCGGAGGAACACTGAAGCTTTCTTT. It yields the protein CATSDRRNTEAFF.

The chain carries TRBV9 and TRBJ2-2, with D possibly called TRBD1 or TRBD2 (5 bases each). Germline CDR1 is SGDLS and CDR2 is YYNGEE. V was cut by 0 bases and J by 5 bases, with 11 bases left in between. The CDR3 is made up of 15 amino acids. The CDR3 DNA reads TGTGCCAGCAGCGTAGGGGTCGGGACGACCGGGGAGCTGTTTTTT. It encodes CASSVGVGTTGELFF. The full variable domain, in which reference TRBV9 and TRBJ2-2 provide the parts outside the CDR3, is DSGVTQTPKHLITATGQRVTLRCSPRSGDLSVYWYQQSLDQGLQFLIQYYNGEERAKGNILERFSAQQFPDLHSELNLSSLELGDSALYFCASSVGVGTTGELFFGEGSRLTVL.

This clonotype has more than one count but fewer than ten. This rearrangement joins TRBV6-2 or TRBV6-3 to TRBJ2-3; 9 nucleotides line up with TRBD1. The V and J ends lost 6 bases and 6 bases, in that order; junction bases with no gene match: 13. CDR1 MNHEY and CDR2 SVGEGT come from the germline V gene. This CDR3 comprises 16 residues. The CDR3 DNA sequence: TGTGCCAGCAGCAAGCTAAGACAGGGGGTTGCTGATACGCAGTATTTT. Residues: CASSKLRQGVADTQYF.

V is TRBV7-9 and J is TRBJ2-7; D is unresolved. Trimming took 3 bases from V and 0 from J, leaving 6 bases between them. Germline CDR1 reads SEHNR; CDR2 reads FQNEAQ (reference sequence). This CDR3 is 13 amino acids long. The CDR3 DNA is TGTGCCAGCAGCTTCTCGAGCTCCTACGAGCAGTACTTC. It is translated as CASSFSSSYEQYF.

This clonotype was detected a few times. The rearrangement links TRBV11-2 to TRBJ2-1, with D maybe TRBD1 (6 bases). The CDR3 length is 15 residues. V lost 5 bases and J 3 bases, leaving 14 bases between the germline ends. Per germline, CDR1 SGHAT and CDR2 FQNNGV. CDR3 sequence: CASSPAQGRYNEQFF. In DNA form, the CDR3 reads TGTGCCAGCAGCCCGGCGCAGGGGCGCTACAATGAGCAGTTCTTC.

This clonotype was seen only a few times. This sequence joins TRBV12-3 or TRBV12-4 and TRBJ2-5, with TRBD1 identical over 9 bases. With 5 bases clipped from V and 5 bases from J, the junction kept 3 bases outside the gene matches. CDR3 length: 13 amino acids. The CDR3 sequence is CASSATGGETQYF. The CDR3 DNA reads TGTGCCAGCAGTGCGACAGGGGGGGAGACCCAGTACTTC.

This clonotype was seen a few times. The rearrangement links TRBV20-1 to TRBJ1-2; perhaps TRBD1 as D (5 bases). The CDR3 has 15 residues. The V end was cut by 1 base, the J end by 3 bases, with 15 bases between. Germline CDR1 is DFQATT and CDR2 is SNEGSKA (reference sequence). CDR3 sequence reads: CSARARDGSYYGYTF. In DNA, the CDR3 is TGCAGTGCTAGAGCCCGGGACGGTTCATACTATGGCTACACCTTC.

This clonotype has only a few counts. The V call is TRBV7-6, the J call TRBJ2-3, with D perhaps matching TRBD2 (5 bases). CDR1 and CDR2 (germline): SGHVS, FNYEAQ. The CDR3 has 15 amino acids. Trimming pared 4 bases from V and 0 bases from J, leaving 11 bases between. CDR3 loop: CASSSGLGSTDTQYF. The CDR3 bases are TGTGCCAGCAGCTCCGGACTCGGAAGCACAGATACGCAGTATTTT. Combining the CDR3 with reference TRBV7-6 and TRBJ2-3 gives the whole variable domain GAGVSQSPRYKVTKRGQDVALRCDPISGHVSLYWYRQALGQGPEFLTYFNYEAQQDKSGLPNDRFSAERPEGSISTLTIQRTEQRDSAMYRCASSSGLGSTDTQYFGPGTRLTVL.

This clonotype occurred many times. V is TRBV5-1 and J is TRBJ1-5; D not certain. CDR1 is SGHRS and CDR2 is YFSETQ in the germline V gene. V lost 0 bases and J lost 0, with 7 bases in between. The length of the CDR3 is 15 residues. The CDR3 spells CASSLEGYSNQPQHF. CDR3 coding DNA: TGCGCCAGCAGCTTGGAAGGGTATAGCAATCAGCCCCAGCATTTT.

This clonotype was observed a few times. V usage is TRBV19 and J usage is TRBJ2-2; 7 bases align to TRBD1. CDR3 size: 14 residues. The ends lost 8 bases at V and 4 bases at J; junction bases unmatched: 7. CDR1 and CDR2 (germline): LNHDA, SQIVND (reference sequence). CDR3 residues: CASQGVGATGELFF. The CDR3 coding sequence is TGTGCCAGTCAGGGGGTTGGGGCCACCGGGGAGCTGTTTTTT. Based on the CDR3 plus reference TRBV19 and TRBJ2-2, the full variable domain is DGGITQSPKYLFRKEGQNVTLSCEQNLNHDAMYWYRQDPGQGLRLIYYSQIVNDFQKGDIAEGYSVSREKKESFPLTVTSAQKNPTAFYLCASQGVGATGELFFGEGSRLTVL.

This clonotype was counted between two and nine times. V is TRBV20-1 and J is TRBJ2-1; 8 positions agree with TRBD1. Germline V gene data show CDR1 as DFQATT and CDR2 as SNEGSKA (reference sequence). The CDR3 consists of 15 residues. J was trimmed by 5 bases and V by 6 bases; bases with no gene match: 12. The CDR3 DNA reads TGCAGTGCCCAGTCCGGGACAGGTCTTAACAATGAGCAGTTCTTC. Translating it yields CSAQSGTGLNNEQFF.

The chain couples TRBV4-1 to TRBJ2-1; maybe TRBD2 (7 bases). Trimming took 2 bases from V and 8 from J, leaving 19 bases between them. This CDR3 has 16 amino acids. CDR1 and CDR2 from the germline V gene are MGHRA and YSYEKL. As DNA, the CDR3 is TGCGCCAGCAGCCAATTCCAAGGGGGGGGGCGCGATGAGCAGTTCTTC. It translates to CASSQFQGGGRDEQFF.

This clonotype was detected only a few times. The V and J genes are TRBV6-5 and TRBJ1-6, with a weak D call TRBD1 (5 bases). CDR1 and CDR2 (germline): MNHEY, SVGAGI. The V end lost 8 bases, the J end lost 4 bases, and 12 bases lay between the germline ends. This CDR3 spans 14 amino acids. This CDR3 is CASLPRQYNSPLHF. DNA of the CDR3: TGTGCCAGCCTACCTAGACAGTATAATTCACCCCTCCACTTT.

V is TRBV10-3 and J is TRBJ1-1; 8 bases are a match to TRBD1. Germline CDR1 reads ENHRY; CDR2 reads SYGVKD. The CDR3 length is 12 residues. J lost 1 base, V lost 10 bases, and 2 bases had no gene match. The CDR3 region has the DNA TGTGCCACCGGACAGGGGAACACTGAAGCTTTCTTT. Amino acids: CATGQGNTEAFF.

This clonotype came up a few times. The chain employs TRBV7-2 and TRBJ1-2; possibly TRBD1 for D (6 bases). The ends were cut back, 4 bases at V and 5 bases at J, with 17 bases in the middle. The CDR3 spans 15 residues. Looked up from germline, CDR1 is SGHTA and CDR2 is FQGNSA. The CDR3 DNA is TGTGCCAGCAGCTCTTGGGACAAGAGGGAATATGGCTACACCTTC. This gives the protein CASSSWDKREYGYTF. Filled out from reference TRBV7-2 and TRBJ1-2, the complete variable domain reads GAGVSQSPSNKVTEKGKDVELRCDPISGHTALYWYRQSLGQGLEFLIYFQGNSAPDKSGLPSDRFSAERTGGSVSTLTIQRTQQEDSAVYLCASSSWDKREYGYTFGSGTRLTVV.

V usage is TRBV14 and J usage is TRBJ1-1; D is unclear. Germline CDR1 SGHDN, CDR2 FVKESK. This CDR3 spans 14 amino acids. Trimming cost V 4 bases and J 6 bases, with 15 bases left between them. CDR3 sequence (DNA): TGTGCCAGCAGCCCAGACCCCTATCGGCCTGAAGCTTTCTTT. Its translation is CASSPDPYRPEAFF.

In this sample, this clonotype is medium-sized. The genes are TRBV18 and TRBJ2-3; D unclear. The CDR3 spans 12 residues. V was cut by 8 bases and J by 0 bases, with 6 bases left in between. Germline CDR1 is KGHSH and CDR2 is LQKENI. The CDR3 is CASSPSTDTQYF. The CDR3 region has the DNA TGTGCCAGCAGCCCTAGCACAGATACGCAGTATTTT.

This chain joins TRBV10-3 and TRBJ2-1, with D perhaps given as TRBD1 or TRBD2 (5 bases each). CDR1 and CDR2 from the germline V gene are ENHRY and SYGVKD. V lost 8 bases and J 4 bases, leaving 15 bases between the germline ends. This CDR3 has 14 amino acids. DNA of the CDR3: TGTGCCATCCAGGGACCAGATAAATACAATGAGCAGTTCTTC. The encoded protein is CAIQGPDKYNEQFF.

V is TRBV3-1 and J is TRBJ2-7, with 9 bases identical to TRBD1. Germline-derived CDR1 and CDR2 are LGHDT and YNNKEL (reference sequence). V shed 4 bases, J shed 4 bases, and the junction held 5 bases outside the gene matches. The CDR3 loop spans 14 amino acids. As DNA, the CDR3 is TGTGCCAGCAGCCCGGGACAGGGTCAGTACGAGCAGTACTTC. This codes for CASSPGQGQYEQYF.

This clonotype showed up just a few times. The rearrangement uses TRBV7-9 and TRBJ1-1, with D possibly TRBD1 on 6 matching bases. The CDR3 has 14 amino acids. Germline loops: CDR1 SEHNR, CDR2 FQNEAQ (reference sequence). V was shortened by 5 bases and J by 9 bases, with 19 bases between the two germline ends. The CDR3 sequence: CASSQSNYGGQAFF. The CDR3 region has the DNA TGTGCCAGCAGCCAAAGTAACTATGGGGGGCAAGCTTTCTTT.

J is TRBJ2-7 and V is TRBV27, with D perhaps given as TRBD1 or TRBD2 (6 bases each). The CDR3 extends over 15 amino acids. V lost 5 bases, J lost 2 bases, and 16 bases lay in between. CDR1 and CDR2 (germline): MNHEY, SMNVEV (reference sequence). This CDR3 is CASSIIPGGAYEQYF. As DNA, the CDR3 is TGTGCCAGCAGTATCATCCCCGGGGGCGCCTACGAGCAGTACTTC.

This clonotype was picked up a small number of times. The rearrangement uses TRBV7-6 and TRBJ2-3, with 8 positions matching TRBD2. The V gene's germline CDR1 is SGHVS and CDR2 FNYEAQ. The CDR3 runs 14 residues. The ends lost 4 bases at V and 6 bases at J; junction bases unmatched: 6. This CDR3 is CASSSAGGRDTQYF. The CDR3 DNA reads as TGTGCCAGCAGCTCGGCGGGGGGCCGGGATACGCAGTATTTT.

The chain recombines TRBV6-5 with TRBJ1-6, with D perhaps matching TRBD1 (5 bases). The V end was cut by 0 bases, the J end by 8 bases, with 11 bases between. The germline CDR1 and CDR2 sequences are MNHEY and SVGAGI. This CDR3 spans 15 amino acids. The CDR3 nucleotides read TGTGCCAGCAGTTACTCGGGGGGGGTGGATTCACCCCTCCACTTT. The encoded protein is CASSYSGGVDSPLHF.

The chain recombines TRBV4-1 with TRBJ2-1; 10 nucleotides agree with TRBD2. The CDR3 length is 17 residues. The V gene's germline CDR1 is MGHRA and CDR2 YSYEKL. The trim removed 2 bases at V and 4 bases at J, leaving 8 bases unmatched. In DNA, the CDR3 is TGCGCCAGCAGCCAACTCACTAGCGGGGTATATTACAATGAGCAGTTCTTC. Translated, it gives CASSQLTSGVYYNEQFF.

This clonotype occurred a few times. The CDR3 DNA sequence: TGTGCCACCAGCGAGGGCGGGACAGGGGGCACTGAAGCTTTCTTT. As protein: CATSEGGTGGTEAFF. The V gene is TRBV24-1, the J gene TRBJ1-1; TRBD1 aligns across 11 bases. The CDR3 has 15 amino acids. CDR1 KGHDR and CDR2 SFDVKD come from the germline V gene. J was trimmed by 4 bases and V by 7 bases; bases with no gene match: 7.